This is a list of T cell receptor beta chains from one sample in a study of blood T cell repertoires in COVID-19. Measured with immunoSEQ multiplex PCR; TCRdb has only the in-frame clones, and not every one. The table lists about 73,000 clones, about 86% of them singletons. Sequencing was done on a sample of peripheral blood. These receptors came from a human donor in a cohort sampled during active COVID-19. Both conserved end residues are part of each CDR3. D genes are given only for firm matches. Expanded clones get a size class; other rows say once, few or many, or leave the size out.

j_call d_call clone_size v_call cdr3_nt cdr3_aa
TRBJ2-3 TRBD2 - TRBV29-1 TGCAGCGTCCCAGGACTAGCGGGGTCATCAGATACGCAGTATTTT CSVPGLAGSSDTQYF
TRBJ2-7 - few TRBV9 TGTGCCAGCAGCGTGGGGTCAGGGGAATATGTCGAGCAGTACTTC CASSVGSGEYVEQYF
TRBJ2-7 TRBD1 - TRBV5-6 TGTGCCAGCAGCCCAGGGACAGGGCGTCCTCTTTACGAGCAGTACTTC CASSPGTGRPLYEQYF
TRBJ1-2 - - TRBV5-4 TGTGCCAGCAGCCGGGTAGGGGTGAACTATGGCTACATCTTC CASSRVGVNYGYIF
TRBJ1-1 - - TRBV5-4 TGTGCCAGCAGCTTGGTCCGGAACACTGAAGCTTTCTTT CASSLVRNTEAFF
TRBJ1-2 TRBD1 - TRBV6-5 TGTGCCAGCCTACCTAGGGGGCAACAGGGCTATGGCTACACCTTC CASLPRGQQGYGYTF
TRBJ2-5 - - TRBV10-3 TGTGCCATCAGGGGAACCAGGGCCTTGGAGGAGACCCAGTACTTC CAIRGTRALEETQYF
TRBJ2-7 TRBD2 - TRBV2 TGTGCCAGCAGCGCTAGCGGGGGACCCTACGAGCAGTACTTC CASSASGGPYEQYF
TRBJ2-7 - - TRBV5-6 TGTGCCAGCAGTCGTGGGGGCGAAGGGGGCTACGAGCAGTACTTC CASSRGGEGGYEQYF
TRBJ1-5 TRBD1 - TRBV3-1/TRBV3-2 TGTGCCAGCAAAGGGACAGGGATCGGTCAGCCCCAGCATTTT CASKGTGIGQPQHF
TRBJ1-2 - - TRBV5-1 TGCGCCAGCAGCTCACTCGACAGACCCCTCGGGGGCTACACCTTC CASSSLDRPLGGYTF
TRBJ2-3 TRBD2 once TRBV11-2 TGTGCCAGCAGCTTATCTAGCGGGAATACGCAGTATTTT CASSLSSGNTQYF
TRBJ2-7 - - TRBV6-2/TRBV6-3 TGTGCCAGCAGCCGGACAGTAGGCGAGCAGTACTTC CASSRTVGEQYF
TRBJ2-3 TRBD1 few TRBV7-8 TGTGCCAGCAGCCCCGGGACAGATAGCACAGATACGCAGTATTTT CASSPGTDSTDTQYF
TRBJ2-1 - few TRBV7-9 TGTGCCAGCACCCGAGGATCCTACAATGAGCAGTTCTTC CASTRGSYNEQFF
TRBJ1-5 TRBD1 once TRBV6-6 TGTGCCAGCACGACAGGGGGTGGCAATCAGCCCCAGCATTTT CASTTGGGNQPQHF
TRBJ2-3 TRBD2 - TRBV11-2 TGTGCCAGCAGCTTAGTCGGACTAGTTACAGATACGCAGTATTTT CASSLVGLVTDTQYF
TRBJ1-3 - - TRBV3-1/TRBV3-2 TGTGCCAGCAGCCCCCCGGTCGGGTTCTCTGGAAACACCATATATTTT CASSPPVGFSGNTIYF
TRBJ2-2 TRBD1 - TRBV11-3 TGTGCCAGCAGCTCAAGCGGGACAGGGGCGCCCTCGAACACCGGGGAGCTGTTTTTT CASSSSGTGAPSNTGELFF
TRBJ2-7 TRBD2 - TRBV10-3 TGTGCCATCAGTGGCGCGGGGGTAACCTACGAGCAGTACTTC CAISGAGVTYEQYF
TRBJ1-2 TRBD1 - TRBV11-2 TGTGCCAGCAGCTTAGGACAGGGGGCAGGTGGCTACACCTTC CASSLGQGAGGYTF
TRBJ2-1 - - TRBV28 TGTGCCAGCAGTCCCCCGGGGGGCGCCTACAATGAGCAGTTCTTC CASSPPGGAYNEQFF
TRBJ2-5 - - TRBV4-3 TGCGCCAGCAGCCAAGCAGGGTCCCAAGAGACCCAGTACTTC CASSQAGSQETQYF
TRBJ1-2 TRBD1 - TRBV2 TGTGCCAGCAGTGAAGAACGCCAGGGGGCTGGCTACACCTTC CASSEERQGAGYTF
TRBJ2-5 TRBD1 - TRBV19 TGTGCCAGTAGTAATGGGGACAGGGCTGCGGAGACCCAGTACTTC CASSNGDRAAETQYF
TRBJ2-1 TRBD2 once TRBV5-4 TGTGCCAGCAGCACCCTCCGGGGAGCGGGGGGTTACAATGAGCAGTTCTTC CASSTLRGAGGYNEQFF
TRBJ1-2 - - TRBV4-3 TGCGCCAGCAGCCAAGATCAGGGGTACCCCGGTGCAGGCGTAAATGGCTACACCTTC CASSQDQGYPGAGVNGYTF
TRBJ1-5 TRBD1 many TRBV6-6 TGTGCCAGCAGTTTCAACAGGGGTGGCAATCAGCCCCAGCATTTT CASSFNRGGNQPQHF
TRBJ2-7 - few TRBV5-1 TGCGCCAGCAGCTTGGCCGTGCAGGGTGGGTACTACGAGCAGTACTTC CASSLAVQGGYYEQYF
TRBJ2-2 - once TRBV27 TGTGCCAGCAGTTCGGACGAGCGGAGCGGGGAGCTGTTTTTT CASSSDERSGELFF
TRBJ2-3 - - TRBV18 TGTGCCAGCTCACCACCGATAACAGGTTCGGATACGCAGTATTTT CASSPPITGSDTQYF
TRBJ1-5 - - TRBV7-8 TGTGCCAGCAGCTTAGAGAGCTGGCAGGGGATCAATCAGCCCCAGCATTTT CASSLESWQGINQPQHF
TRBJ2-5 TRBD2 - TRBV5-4 TGTGCCAGCACGTTGGCGGGGGGGGAAGAGACCCAGTACTTC CASTLAGGEETQYF
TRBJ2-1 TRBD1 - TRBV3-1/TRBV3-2 TGTGCCAGCAGCCAGACAGGGGTCTCCGGCAATGAGCAGTTCTTC CASSQTGVSGNEQFF
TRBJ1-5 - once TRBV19 TGTGCCAGTAAGCCGCCAGGCTTGCATCAGCCCCAGCATTTT CASKPPGLHQPQHF
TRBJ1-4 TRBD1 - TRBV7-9 TGTGCCAGCAGCTTAGGGGGACAGGGTAATGAAAAACTGTTTTTT CASSLGGQGNEKLFF
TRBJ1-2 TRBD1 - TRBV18 TGTGCCAGCTCAAAGAGGGACAGGGTCGAAAGTGGCTACACCTTC CASSKRDRVESGYTF
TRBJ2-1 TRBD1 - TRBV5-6 TGTGCCAGCAGCTTGGACGACAGGGTTCCCTACAATGAGCAGTTCTTC CASSLDDRVPYNEQFF
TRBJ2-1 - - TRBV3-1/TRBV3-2 TGTGCCAGCAGCCAAGATGGGCGCAATGAGCAGTTCTTC CASSQDGRNEQFF
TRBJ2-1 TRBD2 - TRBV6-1 TGTGCCAGCAGTGAATTCCCCTTGGGGGGGGTTCGCGATGAGCAGTTCTTC CASSEFPLGGVRDEQFF
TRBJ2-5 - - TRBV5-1 TGCGCCAGCAGCTTGTCGGGGGTTGAGAAAGAGACCCAGTACTTC CASSLSGVEKETQYF
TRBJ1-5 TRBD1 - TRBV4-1 TGCGCCAGCAGCCCTTCGGACAGGAGGTATCAGCCCCAGCATTTT CASSPSDRRYQPQHF
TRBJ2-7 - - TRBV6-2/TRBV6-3 TGTGCCAGCAGTTATGGCAGGGATTTACACGAGCAGTACTTC CASSYGRDLHEQYF
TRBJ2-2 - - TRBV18 TGTGCCAGCTCACCACTCGGGCAGGAGGTCGGGGAGCTGTTTTTT CASSPLGQEVGELFF
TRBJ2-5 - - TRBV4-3 TGCGCCAGCAGCCAAGTTTTCGCAGGGGACGAGACCCAGTACTTC CASSQVFAGDETQYF
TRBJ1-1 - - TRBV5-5 TGTGCCAGCAGCTTGGTGGCGGGGCTGAACACTGAAGCTTTCTTT CASSLVAGLNTEAFF
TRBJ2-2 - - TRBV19 TGTGCCAGTAGTATATGGGTCAGGGGCGTGAACACCGGGGAGCTGTTTTTT CASSIWVRGVNTGELFF
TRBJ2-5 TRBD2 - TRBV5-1 TGCGCCAGCAGCTTGGGCGTCGGCGGGGGGGCAGAGACCCAGTACTTC CASSLGVGGGAETQYF
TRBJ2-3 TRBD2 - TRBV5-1 TGCGCCAGCAGCTTGGTGCGGGGGGCCACGATGATCCCACCAGATACGCAGTATTTT CASSLVRGATMIPPDTQYF
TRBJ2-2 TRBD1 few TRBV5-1 TGCGCCAGCAGCGTAGGGGGCGTAAGGGCCGGGGAGCTGTTTTTT CASSVGGVRAGELFF
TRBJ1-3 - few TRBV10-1 TGCGCCAGCAGTGACCCCCGGCGGGAGGACGACTCTGGAAACACCATATATTTT CASSDPRREDDSGNTIYF
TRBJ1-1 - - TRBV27 TGTGCCAGCAGTATTGACAGGATATCGGGTAACACTGAAGCTTTCTTT CASSIDRISGNTEAFF
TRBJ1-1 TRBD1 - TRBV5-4 TGTGCCAGCAGCTTACCGGGACAGGGGGCTTCAGAAGCTTTCTTT CASSLPGQGASEAFF
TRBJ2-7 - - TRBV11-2 TGTGCCAGCAGCCTAAGAACTACTGACCCCCCCTACGAGCAGTACTTC CASSLRTTDPPYEQYF
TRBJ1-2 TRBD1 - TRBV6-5 TGTGCCAGCAGTTATGGAGGGACAGGGGCTAGCTATGGCTACACCTTC CASSYGGTGASYGYTF
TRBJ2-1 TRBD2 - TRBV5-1 TGCGCCAGCAGCTTGATGGCGGGGGGGCCGGTTGAGCAGTTCTTC CASSLMAGGPVEQFF
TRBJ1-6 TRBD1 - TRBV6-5 TGTGCCAGCAGTACCCGACAGGGGCCGAATTCACCCCTCCACTTT CASSTRQGPNSPLHF
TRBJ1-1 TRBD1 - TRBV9 TGTGCCAGCAGCCCGCACAGGGGGAACACTGAAGCTTTCTTT CASSPHRGNTEAFF
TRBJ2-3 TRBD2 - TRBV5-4 TGTGCCAGCAGCTTGAGGGCTAGCGGGGCATCCGATACGCAGTATTTT CASSLRASGASDTQYF